This note documents a single T cell receptor (beta chain) sequence. The data derive from a study of T cell responses to AZD1222 COVID-19 vaccine. This CDR3 spans 15 amino acids. Germline assignment: CDR1 SGHRS and CDR2 YFSETQ. Trimming took 4 bases from V and 8 from J; bases not matched to a gene: 9. The method was immunoSEQ multiplex PCR; TCRdb's version includes in-frame clones alone and lacks a portion of them. Of 50,000 to 60,000 clones listed, 88% are singletons. The specimen was peripheral blood, collected on day 0 of AZD1222 vaccination. This sequence originates from an adult in good health. The chain carries TRBV5-1 and TRBJ2-1, with 10 bases identical to TRBD1. The CDR3 spells CASSTEDRGLDEQFF. DNA for the CDR3: TGCGCCAGCAGCACCGAGGACAGGGGGTTGGATGAGCAGTTCTTC.